Detailed here is one TCR beta chain. The CDR3 has 16 residues. V was clipped by 2 bases and J by 4 bases; unmatched bases: 8. Germline V gene sequence: CDR1 SNHLY, CDR2 FYNNEI. This record belongs to a study of blood T cell repertoires in COVID-19. Study at large: COVID-19 samples, acute and convalescent, were from the United States, Italy and Spain. PBMCs, B-cell-depleted T cells, or T cells were the source of the cDNA or gDNA that made up the material.

Original processing notes: Amplified reference gene primers provided the basis for estimating nucleated cell counts. Repertoires were generated with immunoSEQ multiplex PCR, while TCRdb's copy carries only in-frame clones and drops some. The V and J calls and clone size were taken over from that table, and D and trimming were inferred from the DNA. This table holds 150,000 to 200,000 clones, 65% to 85% found once. The receptor's source is a man aged 55 to 70 with active or convalescent COVID-19. J is TRBJ2-5 and V is TRBV2; TRBD2 matches 9 bases. The sequenced material came from peripheral blood. The chain's CDR3 is CASSERVAGAGETQYF. The CDR3 DNA reads TGTGCCAGCAGTGAACGGGTAGCGGGAGCGGGAGAGACCCAGTACTTC. The full variable domain, with the rest looked up from reference TRBV2 and TRBJ2-5, is EPEVTQTPSHQVTQMGQEVILRCVPISNHLYFYWYRQILGQKVEFLVSFYNNEISEKSEIFDDQFSVERPDGSNFTLKIRSTKLEDSAMYFCASSERVAGAGETQYFGPGTRLLVL.